This TCR beta chain is drawn from a study of blood T cell repertoires in COVID-19. About the research overall: From the United States, Italy and Spain came samples of acute and convalescent COVID-19. PBMCs, B-cell-depleted T cells, or T cells provided the cDNA or gDNA that made up the material.

The germline CDR1 and CDR2 sequences are LGHNA and YSLEER. Between the trimmed V and J ends, which lost 1 base and 2 bases, there was a span of 9 bases. CDR3 length: 15 amino acids. As originally analysed: Scientists estimated how many nucleated cells there were by amplifying reference gene primers. Method: immunoSEQ multiplex PCR; TCRdb's copy keeps in-frame clones and lacks some. V and J calls and clone size are those listed in that table; D and trimming were worked out from the DNA. Of 30,000 to 45,000 clones listed, around four fifths were seen once; the top ten hold 13% to 15%. The rearrangement joins TRBV4-3 to TRBJ1-5; TRBD1 is a possible D gene (5 bases). This clonotype originated in a human donor in a cohort sampled during active COVID-19. Sequenced input: peripheral blood. For the CDR3, the DNA is TGCGCCAGCAGCCAAGCCCCACAGGGCAATCAGCCCCAGCATTTT. Translating gives CASSQAPQGNQPQHF.